This T cell receptor (beta chain) came from a study of T cell repertoires in Merkel cell carcinoma (dated by TCRdb to about 2019). The study in broad terms: Patients who had received intralesional immunotherapy or systemic immune checkpoint blockade ahead of the biopsy were left out. To be included, a subject needed both a diagnosis of MCPyV-positive Merkel cell carcinoma and tumor-infiltrating lymphocytes that had been successfully expanded in vitro. The MCPyV-specific clonotypes were initially defined from expanded tumor-infiltrating lymphocytes through tetramer sorting, cloning and paired TCR sequencing. What the study reported, not specific to this receptor: The study did not examine normal tissue biopsies.

The junction carries 22 bases between V and J, which are trimmed by 5 bases and 5 bases respectively. Reading the germline V gene (reference sequence) gives CDR1 LGHDT and CDR2 YNNKEL. The CDR3 runs 18 amino acids, cysteine and phenylalanine included. Only the CDR3 DNA stays, 54 bases, in frame from base 1. Each study subject had MCPyV-positive Merkel cell carcinoma confirmed by biopsy and had serum antibodies to T-antigen that tested positive. Genomic DNA was extracted from more than five adjacent 10-micron frozen tumor sections without any cell sorting or culture. About 5 x 5 x 5 mm of tumor biopsy tissue was frozen in optimal cutting temperature compound. In the frozen biopsy, scout sections stained with hematoxylin and eosin confirmed plenty of Merkel cell carcinoma along with infiltrating cells. The immunoSEQ assay was used both to sequence TRB CDR3 from tumor genomic DNA and to process the resulting data. Not all clones reach the TCRdb copy of this immuneACCESS table, which keeps in-frame sequences only. Checked studies attribute under half of the gap to unresolved V genes and leave the rest unexplained. The sample profile shows about 15,000 clones; roughly 72% of them were found once. The top ten clonotypes cover 15% to 20% of the sample.

As to this clone: It has no known antigen specificity. The input lacks base qualities; no much larger clone sits a single base away.

The source material was tumor tissue. Rearrangement joined TRBV3-1 (or the pseudogene TRBV3-2) to TRBJ1-6; the D gene lacks a confident call. This sequence originates from an adult with Merkel cell carcinoma. Here is the DNA: TGTGCCAGCAGCTTTCCTTCTCCCATTATACATCATAATTCACCCCTCCACTTT. The resulting protein is CASSFPSPIIHHNSPLHF.